A single T cell receptor (beta chain) is shown here with its context. Its antigen is unidentified. CDR3 length: 15 amino acids. Trimming removed 4 bases at V and 2 bases at J, with 14 bases between. CDR1 is MNHEY and CDR2 is SMNVEV in the germline V gene (reference sequence). TCRdb's table, derived via immunoSEQ multiplex PCR, lists solely in-frame clones and lacks some. Among about 820,000 clones listed, more than 85% were seen once. Naivety among CD8 cells was defined by CD45RO negativity and positive CCR7 selection, thereby excluding terminally differentiated effector memory CD45RA+ cells. This record belongs to a study of shared clonotypes between healthy human individuals. Study findings and constraints: The study found about 5% of naive CD4 clonotypes shared across several donors. Despite large depth, sorted-subset datasets appeared incompletely sequenced. Genetic and exposure-history diversity was limited by the small donor number.

The chain uses TRBV27 and TRBJ2-5; possibly TRBD1 or TRBD2 for D (5 bases each). Sequencing input: naive CD8+ T cells sorted from blood. This clonotype was sampled from a man younger than 40 in good health. CDR3 sequence reads: CASSSGPAKQETQYF. The CDR3 nucleotides are TGTGCCAGCAGTTCGGGACCGGCCAAACAAGAGACCCAGTACTTC.